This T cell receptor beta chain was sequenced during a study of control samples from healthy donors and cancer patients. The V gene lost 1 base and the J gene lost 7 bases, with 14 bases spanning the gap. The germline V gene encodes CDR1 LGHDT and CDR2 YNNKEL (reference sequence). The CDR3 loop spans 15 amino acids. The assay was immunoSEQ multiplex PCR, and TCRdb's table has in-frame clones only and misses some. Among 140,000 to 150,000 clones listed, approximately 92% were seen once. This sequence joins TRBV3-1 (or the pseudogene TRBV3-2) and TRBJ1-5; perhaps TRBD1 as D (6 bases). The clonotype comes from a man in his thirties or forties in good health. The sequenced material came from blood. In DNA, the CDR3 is TGTGCCAGCAGCCAAGCTGGCAGGGGTGGACAGCCCCAGCATTTT. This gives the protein CASSQAGRGGQPQHF.